The rows below give T cell receptor beta chains drawn from one sample of a study of blood T cell repertoires in COVID-19. Libraries were prepared by immunoSEQ multiplex PCR; TCRdb keeps only in-frame clonotypes and omits some of them. The data show 130,000 to 150,000 clones, approximately 85% seen once. The source material was peripheral blood. All receptors come from a woman between 55 and 75 years old with COVID-19, enrolled during active disease. Both conserved end residues are part of each CDR3. D genes are given only for firm matches. Clone size is given for some rows only: seen once, a few or many times, or a class if the clone is expanded.

TRBV3-1/TRBV3-2	TRBD2	NA	TRBJ2-3	TGTGCCAGCAGCCCCCACGATAGCGGGGTGGGCGCAGATACGCAGTATTTT	CASSPHDSGVGADTQYF
TRBV3-1/TRBV3-2	NA	NA	TRBJ2-7	TGTGCCAGCAGCCCCGGGCTAGCGCCCTCCGCCTACGAGCAGTACTTC	CASSPGLAPSAYEQYF
TRBV14	TRBD2	NA	TRBJ2-3	TGTGCCAGCAGTAGGCGGGGGGCCTATAGCACAGATACGCAGTATTTT	CASSRRGAYSTDTQYF
TRBV6-4	NA	NA	TRBJ1-2	TGTGCCAGCAGGCCCCTTCGGGGGTGGGGTGGCTACACCTTC	CASRPLRGWGGYTF
TRBV14	NA	NA	TRBJ1-1	TGTGCCAGCAGCCCTAGTAGTGAAGCTTTCTTT	CASSPSSEAFF
TRBV19	NA	NA	TRBJ1-1	TGTGCCAGTAGTATGCGGACAGCCATGAACACTGAAGCTTTCTTT	CASSMRTAMNTEAFF
TRBV11-2	NA	NA	TRBJ2-7	TGTGCCAGCAGCCAGGGACTGGCCTACGAGCAGTACTTC	CASSQGLAYEQYF
TRBV21-1	NA	NA	TRBJ1-2	TGTGCCAGCAGCGAGATCCTCAGGAGGGACAGGGGAAGAGTTATTAATGGCTACACCTTC	CASSEILRRDRGRVINGYTF
TRBV5-8	NA	few	TRBJ1-2	TGTGCCAGCGCAAACCAGGGAGGAAACTATGGCTACACCTTC	CASANQGGNYGYTF
TRBV29-1	TRBD1	NA	TRBJ1-4	TGCAGCGTAGGACAGGGAAATGAAAAACTGTTTTTT	CSVGQGNEKLFF
TRBV19	TRBD1	NA	TRBJ2-1	TGTGCCAGCGCTACAGGGGGCTACAATGAGCAGTTCTTC	CASATGGYNEQFF